These 5 T cell receptor beta chains were sequenced from one sample in a study of blood T cell repertoires in COVID-19. Method: immunoSEQ multiplex PCR; TCRdb's copy keeps in-frame clones and lacks some. The sample contains some 530,000 clones, approximately 85% of which appear only once. Sequenced input: peripheral blood. The receptors were gathered from a human donor in a cohort sampled during active COVID-19.

V usage is TRBV20-1 and J usage is TRBJ2-1; a weak D match, TRBD2 (5 bases). The CDR3 is 11 amino acids. Germline values: CDR1 DFQATT, CDR2 SNEGSKA (reference sequence). The V and J ends lost 6 bases and 16 bases respectively, with 19 bases between them. This chain's CDR3 is CSAGRAVKLFF. The CDR3 DNA reads TGCAGTGCCGGGCGGGCGGTCAAGCTCTTCTTC.

This clone showed up just once. V gene TRBV7-3 combines with J gene TRBJ2-1; no firm D call. The ends were cut back, 8 bases at V and 0 bases at J, with 14 bases in the middle. The CDR3 consists of 15 residues. Germline V lookup: CDR1 SGHTA, CDR2 FQGTGA. CDR3 nucleotides: TGTGCCAGCGCCCCACTTAGTAGCTCCTACAATGAGCAGTTCTTC. It yields the protein CASAPLSSSYNEQFF.

The rearrangement links TRBV21-1 to TRBJ2-3; no check of the table's D call, TRBD2, against the DNA was made. TRBV21-1 is a pseudogene. This CDR3 spans 16 amino acids. As DNA, the CDR3 is TGTGCCAGCAGCACAAGACTAGCGGGAGTGGGTGATACGCAGTATTTT. Protein sequence: CASSTRLAGVGDTQYF.

The chain is built from TRBV7-6 and TRBJ2-2; 7 bases fit TRBD1. The V gene end was trimmed by 5 bases and the J gene end by 7 bases; junction bases not matched to a gene: 10. The CDR3 has 15 amino acids. The germline gives CDR1 SGHVS, CDR2 FNYEAQ. The CDR3 loop is CASSRPGQVVGELFF. In DNA form, the CDR3 reads TGTGCCAGCAGCCGACCTGGACAGGTTGTCGGGGAGCTGTTTTTT.

The chain uses TRBV5-4 and TRBJ2-3; TRBD2 matches at 9 bases. CDR1 is SGHNT and CDR2 is YYREEE in the germline V gene (reference sequence). The CDR3 extends over 16 amino acids. The trim removed 3 bases at V and 2 bases at J, leaving 7 bases unmatched. The CDR3 sequence is CASSSGLARSTDTQYF. CDR3 DNA sequence: TGTGCCAGCAGCTCGGGACTAGCCCGATCCACAGATACGCAGTATTTT.